The present TCR beta chain was sequenced within a study of T cells after yellow fever vaccination. Background on the study: Low-cell-number fractions underwent preparation using SMART-Seq v4 Ultra Low Input.

The TCR cDNA carried a universal primer site and UMIs from 5'RACE template switching. Each CDR3 protein is one row after TCRdb ran MiXCR on the 5' RACE reads. The sample consists of just under 600,000 distinct CDR3 sequences, approximately 12% of them appearing once. General study points: Subsequent to the booster, the majority of primary-vaccination clones reappeared (around 96% CD4, 80% to 90% CD8). Only a minor proportion of clonotypes was detected across both CD4 and CD8 compartments.

Germline CDR1 and CDR2: SGHAT and FQNNGV. The CDR3 is made up of 14 amino acids. The ends were cut back, 0 bases at V and 6 bases at J, with 11 bases in the middle. The table lists this clonotype with a few counts. Its target is unknown. The starting material was PBMCs, obtained on the day of the yellow fever booster vaccination. This sequence joins TRBV11-2 and TRBJ1-1, with D possibly matching TRBD1 (5 bases). The clonotype originates from a man in his thirties or forties who received the YFV17D yellow fever vaccine. CDR3 loop: CASSLERHRPEAFF. The DNA for the CDR3 is TGTGCCAGCAGCTTAGAAAGACACAGGCCTGAAGCTTTCTTT.